The 5 T cell receptor beta chains below all came from one sample that was sequenced in a study of OX40 agonist ivuxolimab in advanced cancers. Clones were sequenced by immunoSEQ multiplex PCR, and TCRdb holds only the in-frame ones, with some missing. The sample contains 60,000 to 85,000 clones, 60% to 80% of which appear only once. The starting material was CD4+ or CD8+ T cells sorted from blood, obtained in a trial of the OX40 agonist ivuxolimab. The source of these receptors is an adult with an advanced solid tumor such as melanoma, head and neck, liver or kidney cancer.

The genes are TRBV5-6 and TRBJ2-1, with 10 bases identical to TRBD2. Losses at the gene ends were 1 base for V and 6 bases for J; bases not matched to a gene: 1. The CDR3 is made up of 14 amino acids. From germline, CDR1 is SGHDT and CDR2 YYEEEE. CDR3 bases: TGTGCCAGCAGCTTGTCTAGCGGGAGCAATGAGCAGTTCTTC. Encoded protein: CASSLSSGSNEQFF.

On this clone: The same CDR3 arises from other DNA sequences in this sample as well. The chain couples TRBV19 to TRBJ2-2, with 11 bases that match TRBD2. CDR1 and CDR2 (germline): LNHDA, SQIVND (reference sequence). The V segment lost 3 bases and the J segment 4 bases; nucleotides outside the gene matches: 1. The CDR3 is 15 amino acids. As DNA, the CDR3 is TGTGCCAGTAGTATTGGGACTAGCGGCACCGGGGAGCTGTTTTTT. Its translation: CASSIGTSGTGELFF. Complete variable domain (other parts from reference TRBV19 and TRBJ2-2): DGGITQSPKYLFRKEGQNVTLSCEQNLNHDAMYWYRQDPGQGLRLIYYSQIVNDFQKGDIAEGYSVSREKKESFPLTVTSAQKNPTAFYLCASSIGTSGTGELFFGEGSRLTVL.

The chain carries TRBV5-1 and TRBJ1-6; TRBD1 matches 12 bases. Trimming took 4 bases from V and 7 from J; bases not matched to a gene: 3. Germline V gene data show CDR1 as SGHRS and CDR2 as YFSETQ. This CDR3 has 15 residues. Here the CDR3 reads CASSTGQGANSPLHF. CDR3 sequence (DNA): TGCGCCAGCAGCACGGGACAGGGGGCGAATTCACCCCTCCACTTT.

By share, this clone ranks as medium-sized (0.01 to 0.1%). The V call is TRBV5-4, the J call TRBJ1-2; D remains ambiguous. The CDR3 totals 13 residues. Trimming stripped 0 bases from V and 4 bases from J, with 7 bases between. From germline, CDR1 is SGHNT and CDR2 YYREEE (reference sequence). CDR3 sequence: CASSLVQGYGYTF. CDR3 DNA sequence: TGTGCCAGCAGCTTGGTACAAGGCTATGGCTACACCTTC.

This clone was found once. The chain is built from TRBV6-5 and TRBJ2-5; D may be TRBD1 (5 bases). This CDR3 spans 16 amino acids. Looked up from germline, CDR1 is MNHEY and CDR2 is SVGAGI. Trimming shortened V by 0 bases and J by 5 bases, and 16 bases separated the two germline ends. CDR3: CASSYSLARVGETQYF. The DNA of the CDR3 is TGTGCCAGCAGTTACTCTCTTGCCAGGGTCGGGGAGACCCAGTACTTC.